This is a list of T cell receptor beta chains from one sample in a study of blood T cell repertoires in COVID-19. Sequencing was performed with immunoSEQ multiplex PCR; in TCRdb, only in-frame clones are kept and a portion is missing. The sample consists of around 170,000 clones, less than 85% of them appearing once. Input material: PBMCs or T cells enriched from blood (not recorded which). The receptor set was obtained from a man aged 50-59 years who had recovered from COVID-19. Both conserved end residues are part of each CDR3. Each record gives: CDR3 length, V gene, clone size, D gene, J gene, CDR3 protein, CDR3 DNA. The D gene is left open where the match is weak. The size field is filled for only some rows; it gives once, few, many or a size class.

cdr3_length: 13
v_call: TRBV19
clone_size: -
d_call: -
j_call: TRBJ1-1
cdr3_aa: CASRTDRNTEAFF
cdr3_nt: TGTGCCAGTAGAACCGACAGGAACACTGAAGCTTTCTTT

cdr3_length: 15
v_call: TRBV9
clone_size: -
d_call: TRBD1
j_call: TRBJ1-1
cdr3_aa: CASSELDRGDGEAFF
cdr3_nt: TGTGCCAGCAGCGAACTCGACAGGGGAGATGGTGAAGCTTTCTTT

cdr3_length: 15
v_call: TRBV10-2
clone_size: few
d_call: TRBD1
j_call: TRBJ2-3
cdr3_aa: CASSESNRGTDTQYF
cdr3_nt: TGCGCCAGCAGTGAGTCGAACAGGGGGACAGATACGCAGTATTTT

cdr3_length: 16
v_call: TRBV3-1/TRBV3-2
clone_size: -
d_call: TRBD1
j_call: TRBJ2-3
cdr3_aa: CASSRSGQGLTDTQYF
cdr3_nt: TGTGCCAGCAGCCGAAGCGGACAGGGTCTCACAGATACGCAGTATTTT

cdr3_length: 13
v_call: TRBV29-1
clone_size: -
d_call: -
j_call: TRBJ2-7
cdr3_aa: CSVAAWSSYEQYF
cdr3_nt: TGCAGCGTTGCCGCGTGGAGCTCCTACGAGCAGTACTTC

cdr3_length: 13
v_call: TRBV28
clone_size: -
d_call: TRBD1
j_call: TRBJ1-2
cdr3_aa: CASRGQGNYGYTF
cdr3_nt: TGTGCCAGCAGGGGACAGGGGAACTATGGCTACACCTTC

cdr3_length: 16
v_call: TRBV19
clone_size: -
d_call: TRBD1
j_call: TRBJ1-5
cdr3_aa: CASSISHRGSNQPQHF
cdr3_nt: TGTGCCAGTAGTATAAGTCACAGGGGGAGCAATCAGCCCCAGCATTTT

cdr3_length: 13
v_call: TRBV27
clone_size: -
d_call: TRBD1
j_call: TRBJ1-5
cdr3_aa: CASGDRGYQPQHF
cdr3_nt: TGTGCCAGCGGGGACAGGGGTTACCAGCCCCAGCATTTT

cdr3_length: 12
v_call: TRBV10-3
clone_size: -
d_call: -
j_call: TRBJ1-6
cdr3_aa: CASHGPISPLHF
cdr3_nt: TGTGCCTCCCACGGTCCCATTTCACCCCTCCACTTT

cdr3_length: 15
v_call: TRBV18
clone_size: -
d_call: -
j_call: TRBJ1-3
cdr3_aa: CASSPGLASGNTIYF
cdr3_nt: TGTGCCAGCTCCCCAGGGCTCGCCTCTGGAAACACCATATATTTT

cdr3_length: 16
v_call: TRBV5-1
clone_size: -
d_call: TRBD1
j_call: TRBJ1-1
cdr3_aa: CASSLEPTGRNTEAFF
cdr3_nt: TGCGCCAGCAGCTTGGAACCGACAGGGAGGAACACTGAAGCTTTCTTT

cdr3_length: 17
v_call: TRBV2
clone_size: -
d_call: -
j_call: TRBJ2-3
cdr3_aa: CASRPNSRGRQADTQYF
cdr3_nt: TGTGCCAGCAGACCCAATTCCAGGGGACGGCAAGCAGATACGCAGTATTTT

cdr3_length: 16
v_call: TRBV11-2
clone_size: -
d_call: TRBD2
j_call: TRBJ2-4
cdr3_aa: CASSLVAGGTKNIQYF
cdr3_nt: TGTGCCAGCAGCTTAGTGGCGGGGGGGACCAAAAACATTCAGTACTTC

cdr3_length: 19
v_call: TRBV5-1
clone_size: -
d_call: TRBD1
j_call: TRBJ2-3
cdr3_aa: CASSSPRDRGPLSTDTQYF
cdr3_nt: TGCGCCAGCAGCTCGCCCCGGGACAGGGGTCCCTTGAGCACAGATACGCAGTATTTT

cdr3_length: 13
v_call: TRBV10-3
clone_size: -
d_call: -
j_call: TRBJ1-2
cdr3_aa: CAISQQVYYGYTF
cdr3_nt: TGTGCCATCAGCCAACAGGTTTACTATGGCTACACCTTC

cdr3_length: 13
v_call: TRBV10-3
clone_size: -
d_call: TRBD1
j_call: TRBJ1-1
cdr3_aa: CAIWTGRDTEAFF
cdr3_nt: TGTGCCATCTGGACAGGGCGGGACACTGAAGCTTTCTTT

cdr3_length: 15
v_call: TRBV10-2
clone_size: few
d_call: -
j_call: TRBJ1-6
cdr3_aa: CASTQNRPGNSPLHF
cdr3_nt: TGCGCCAGCACCCAAAACAGGCCCGGGAATTCACCCCTCCACTTT

cdr3_length: 14
v_call: TRBV11-2
clone_size: -
d_call: TRBD2
j_call: TRBJ2-5
cdr3_aa: CASSLLAGGKTQYF
cdr3_nt: TGTGCCAGCAGCTTACTAGCGGGGGGAAAGACCCAGTACTTC